A single sample gave rise to the 21 T cell receptor beta chains below, sequenced in a study of blood T cell repertoires in COVID-19. Generated by immunoSEQ multiplex PCR, the TCRdb table keeps only in-frame clones and is missing some. The sample holds over 65,000 clones, roughly 81% seen once. The source material was peripheral blood. These receptors were taken from a human donor in a cohort sampled during active COVID-19.

This chain joins TRBV27 and TRBJ1-2, with TRBD1 as a possible D gene (5 bases). CDR1 and CDR2 (germline): MNHEY, SMNVEV (reference sequence). CDR3 length: 15 residues. The V end lost 3 bases, the J end lost 5 bases, and 16 bases lay between the germline ends. This chain's CDR3 is CASSFRASFSYGYTF. The DNA for the CDR3 is TGTGCCAGCAGTTTCAGGGCGTCATTTTCTTATGGCTACACCTTC.

The CDR3 DNA reads TGTGCCAGCAACGCAGGGGGATGGGGGACCCAGTACTTC. Translating it yields CASNAGGWGTQYF. The chain uses TRBV7-2 and TRBJ2-5, with 7 bases matching TRBD1. The germline gives CDR1 SGHTA, CDR2 FQGNSA. V dropped 7 bases and J dropped 7; count of bases not matched to a gene: 9. This CDR3 has 13 amino acids.

The CDR3 DNA is TGTGCCAGCAGAAGCTCCAAACGGAATGAAAAACTGTTTTTT. Encoded protein: CASRSSKRNEKLFF. The chain combines TRBV27 with TRBJ1-4; no reliable D call. There are 14 residues in the CDR3. The ends were cut back, 6 bases at V and 5 bases at J, with 13 bases in the middle. Germline CDR1 reads MNHEY; CDR2 reads SMNVEV (reference sequence).

The rearrangement links TRBV5-1 to TRBJ2-7, with D possibly being TRBD1 (6 bases). The CDR3 loop spans 14 amino acids. CDR1 SGHRS and CDR2 YFSETQ come from the germline V gene. Trimming shortened V by 5 bases and J by 2 bases, and 14 bases separated the two germline ends. CDR3 bases: TGCGCCAGCAGTTTTCGGACAGCGACCTACGAGCAGTACTTC. This sequence encodes CASSFRTATYEQYF.

V and J are TRBV28 and TRBJ1-1; a weak D match, TRBD1 (5 bases). The CDR3 covers 13 residues. The V end was cut by 9 bases, the J end by 6 bases, with 17 bases between. The germline gives CDR1 MDHEN, CDR2 SYDVKM. CDR3 bases: TGTGCCAGTTCATGGGGAGGGGCCGCTGAAGCTTTCTTT. It translates to CASSWGGAAEAFF. The complete variable domain, with remaining parts taken from reference TRBV28 and TRBJ1-1, reads DVKVTQSSRYLVKRTGEKVFLECVQDMDHENMFWYRQDPGLGLRLIYFSYDVKMKEKGDIPEGYSVSREKKERFSLILESASTNQTSMYLCASSWGGAAEAFFGQGTRLTVV.

The chain carries TRBV11-2 and TRBJ1-3, with D tentatively TRBD1 (5 bases). The CDR3 extends over 14 amino acids. Per germline, CDR1 SGHAT and CDR2 FQNNGV. The V end was cut by 5 bases, the J end by 4 bases, with 12 bases between. CDR3 DNA: TGTGCCAGCAGCCCCGGGCAGGGAGGAAACACCATATATTTT. This gives the protein CASSPGQGGNTIYF.

This clone has just one count. This chain links TRBV7-8 with TRBJ2-3, with 8 bases aligning to TRBD2. The germline CDR1 and CDR2 sequences are SGHVS and FQNEAQ. The CDR3 has 17 residues. The junction had 12 bases not matched to a gene; V was cut back by 5 bases and J by 2 bases. The CDR3 DNA is TGTGCCAGCAGCGTACGGGGGGGCGGTTTTTCCACAGATACGCAGTATTTT. Protein sequence: CASSVRGGGFSTDTQYF. Variable domain in full (rest from reference TRBV7-8 and TRBJ2-3): GAGVSQSPRYKVAKRGQDVALRCDPISGHVSLFWYQQALGQGPEFLTYFQNEAQLDKSGLPSDRFFAERPEGSVSTLKIQRTQQEDSAVYLCASSVRGGGFSTDTQYFGPGTRLTVL.

The J gene is TRBJ2-7, the V gene TRBV2, with 7 bases fitting TRBD1. Germline trimming cut 1 base from V and 0 bases from J; bases unmatched to any gene: 3. Germline values: CDR1 SNHLY, CDR2 FYNNEI. CDR3 size: 15 residues. The CDR3 loop reads CASSEEGAASYEQYF. CDR3 bases: TGTGCCAGCAGTGAAGAGGGGGCGGCCTCCTACGAGCAGTACTTC.

This rearrangement joins TRBV5-1 to TRBJ2-7, with TRBD2 matching over 8 bases. Germline CDR1 SGHRS, CDR2 YFSETQ. The CDR3 loop spans 16 amino acids. The junction had 20 bases not matched to a gene; V was cut back by 8 bases and J by 7 bases. The CDR3 loop is CASSPSTGKGTREQYF. The CDR3 DNA reads TGCGCCAGTTCCCCGAGCACAGGGAAAGGGACTAGGGAGCAGTACTTC.

The V call is TRBV18, the J call TRBJ2-5; TRBD1 matches at 7 bases. V lost 5 bases, J lost 7 bases, and 10 bases stayed unmatched. The CDR3 spans 14 residues. Germline CDR1 reads KGHSH; CDR2 reads LQKENI. The CDR3 here is CASSGQETPRTQYF. The DNA of the CDR3 is TGTGCCAGCTCAGGACAGGAAACCCCACGGACCCAGTACTTC.

The chain recombines TRBV5-6 with TRBJ2-7; 10 bases are a match to TRBD1. J was trimmed by 5 bases and V by 1 base; bases with no gene match: 6. CDR1 and CDR2 from the germline V gene are SGHDT and YYEEEE. The CDR3 sequence is 15 residues long. Here the CDR3 DNA reads TGTGCCAGCAGCTTGAGGGGACAGGGGACCAACGAGCAGTACTTC. Protein: CASSLRGQGTNEQYF.

The rearrangement links TRBV5-6 to TRBJ1-1, with D possibly being TRBD1 (6 bases). The germline V gene encodes CDR1 SGHDT and CDR2 YYEEEE. V lost 1 base, J lost 7 bases, and 8 bases lay in between. The CDR3 has 12 residues. This CDR3 reads CASSLSGVEAFF. Written as DNA, the CDR3 is TGTGCCAGCAGCTTGTCAGGGGTTGAAGCTTTCTTT.

The V call is TRBV20-1, the J call TRBJ2-1, with TRBD2 as a possible D gene (5 bases). CDR1 DFQATT and CDR2 SNEGSKA come from the germline V gene (reference sequence). The germline V and J ends were trimmed by 3 bases and 10 bases, with 10 bases remaining between them. The CDR3 extends over 11 amino acids. The CDR3 DNA reads TGCAGTGCTAGTCCCGGGGTGGAGCAGTTCTTC. Translated: CSASPGVEQFF.

This clone was observed a single time. The V and J genes are TRBV2 and TRBJ1-1; tentatively, D is TRBD1 (6 bases). This CDR3 contains 13 residues. Germline loops: CDR1 SNHLY, CDR2 FYNNEI. The V gene lost 10 bases and the J gene lost 2 bases, with 14 bases spanning the gap. This chain's CDR3 is CATHRALNTEAFF. The CDR3, as DNA: TGTGCCACCCACAGGGCCCTCAACACTGAAGCTTTCTTT.

The V call is TRBV11-1, the J call TRBJ2-5, with 9 bases aligning to TRBD1. This CDR3 has 16 amino acids. J lost 1 base, V lost 5 bases, and 8 bases had no gene match. CDR1 is SGHAT and CDR2 is FQDESV in the germline V gene (reference sequence). The CDR3, as DNA: TGTGCCAGCAGCGGATCCGGGACAGGGCTCCAAGAGACCCAGTACTTC. It encodes CASSGSGTGLQETQYF.

The chain combines TRBV3-1 (or the pseudogene TRBV3-2) with TRBJ1-1, with D possibly TRBD1 on 5 matching bases. Germline loops: CDR1 LGHDT, CDR2 YNNKEL (reference sequence). The CDR3 is made up of 16 amino acids. The germline V and J ends were trimmed by 1 base and 1 base, with 13 bases remaining between them. The DNA of the CDR3 is TGTGCCAGCAGCCAAGCCTCTGGGGCCAAGAACACTGAAGCTTTCTTT. Residues: CASSQASGAKNTEAFF.

This CDR3 reads CACRMGGLLNEKLFF. The DNA for the CDR3 is TGTGCCTGTCGAATGGGGGGTCTACTTAATGAAAAACTGTTTTTT. The V call is TRBV28, the J call TRBJ1-4; D may be TRBD1 (5 bases). The CDR3 extends over 15 amino acids. Germline V gene sequence: CDR1 MDHEN, CDR2 SYDVKM. Trimming stripped 11 bases from V and 4 bases from J, with 20 bases between.

CDR3 amino acids: CASSFLSQQGFLFF. DNA of the CDR3: TGTGCCAGCAGTTTCCTATCGCAACAGGGGTTTCTGTTTTTT. This chain joins TRBV28 and TRBJ1-4, with 7 bases that match TRBD1. The germline V gene has CDR1 MDHEN and CDR2 SYDVKM. Unmatched junction bases numbered 12, after V lost 3 bases and J lost 14 bases. The CDR3 runs 14 residues.

The genes are TRBV6-2 or TRBV6-3 and TRBJ2-2, with 8 nucleotides matching TRBD1. V gave up 3 bases and J gave up 0 bases; unmatched junction bases: 6. The CDR3 extends over 17 amino acids. From germline, CDR1 is MNHEY and CDR2 SVGEGT. The CDR3 reads CASSYEQGVANTGELFF. The CDR3 region has the DNA TGTGCCAGCAGTTATGAACAGGGGGTCGCGAACACCGGGGAGCTGTTTTTT.

The chain employs TRBV11-2 and TRBJ2-7; TRBD1 agrees at 7 bases. After removal of 5 bases from V and 2 bases from J, the junction contained 9 bases not matched to a gene. The CDR3 loop spans 15 amino acids. CDR1 is SGHAT, CDR2 FQNNGV, per germline. The CDR3 region is CASSGGQDRAYEQYF. As DNA, the CDR3 is TGTGCCAGCAGCGGTGGACAGGATAGAGCCTACGAGCAGTACTTC.

The chain combines TRBV28 with TRBJ1-1; D is perhaps TRBD1 (6 bases). Trimming left V 4 bases short and J 1 base short, with 13 bases between. The V gene's germline CDR1 is MDHEN and CDR2 SYDVKM. This CDR3 comprises 15 residues. DNA for the CDR3: TGTGCCAGCAGTTCCCCGTCGACAGGGAACACTGAAGCTTTCTTT. Translation: CASSSPSTGNTEAFF.